This T cell receptor beta chain was recorded in a study of OX40 agonist ivuxolimab in advanced cancers. Study in general: As their treatment, patients were administered ivuxolimab, an agonistic anti-OX40 (CD134) antibody.

This clone was observed a single time. Samples of blood were obtained at baseline, on cycle 4 day 1, and on cycle 7 day 1. Method: immunoSEQ multiplex PCR; TCRdb's copy keeps in-frame clones and lacks some. The table shows roughly 88,000 clones, with about 89% occurring only once. The V gene lost 3 bases and the J gene lost 1 base, with 13 bases spanning the gap. Germline V gene sequence: CDR1 SGHTA, CDR2 FQGNSA. This CDR3 region has 16 residues. The chain carries TRBV7-2 and TRBJ2-4, with D maybe TRBD2 (6 bases). The source was CD4+ or CD8+ T cells sorted from blood, collected in a trial of the OX40 agonist ivuxolimab. The source of this sequence is an adult with an advanced solid tumor such as melanoma, head and neck, liver or kidney cancer. CDR3 sequence (DNA): TGTGCCAGCAGCTTCAAAGGGAGGAGTGCCAAAAACATTCAGTACTTC. The encoded protein is CASSFKGRSAKNIQYF.